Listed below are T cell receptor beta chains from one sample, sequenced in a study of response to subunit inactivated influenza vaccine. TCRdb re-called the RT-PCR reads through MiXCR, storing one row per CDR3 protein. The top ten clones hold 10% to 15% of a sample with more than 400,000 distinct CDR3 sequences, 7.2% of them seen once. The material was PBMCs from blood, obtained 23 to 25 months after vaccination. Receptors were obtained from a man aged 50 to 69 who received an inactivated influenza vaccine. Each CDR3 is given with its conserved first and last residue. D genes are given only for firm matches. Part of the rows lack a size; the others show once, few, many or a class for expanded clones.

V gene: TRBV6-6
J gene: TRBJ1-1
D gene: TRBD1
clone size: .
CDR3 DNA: TGTGCCAGCAGCCGGACAGGCTCCACTGAAGCTTTCTTT
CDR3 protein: CASSRTGSTEAFF

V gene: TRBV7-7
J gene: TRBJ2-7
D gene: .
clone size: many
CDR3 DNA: TGTGCTAGCAGCTTAGAGAGGATGGGGGAGCAGTACTTC
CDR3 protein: CASSLERMGEQYF

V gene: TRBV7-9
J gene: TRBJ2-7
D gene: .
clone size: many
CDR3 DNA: TGTGCCAGCAGCTTAGTTATCGGGGATGGATACGAGCAGTACTTC
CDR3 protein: CASSLVIGDGYEQYF

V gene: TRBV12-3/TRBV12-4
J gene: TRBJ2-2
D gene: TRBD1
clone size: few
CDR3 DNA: TGTGCCAGCAGGGCCGACCCCGGACAGGCCTCGAACACCGGGGAGCTGTTTTTT
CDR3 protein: CASRADPGQASNTGELFF

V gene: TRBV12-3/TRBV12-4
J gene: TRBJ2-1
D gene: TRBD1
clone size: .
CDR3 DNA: TGTGCCAGCAGTTACGCAAGGGGGACAGGTCAGGATGAGCAGTTCTTC
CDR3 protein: CASSYARGTGQDEQFF

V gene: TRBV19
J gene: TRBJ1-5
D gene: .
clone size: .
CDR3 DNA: TGTGCCAGTAGTACCCTAGAACCTAATCAGCCCCAGCATTTT
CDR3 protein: CASSTLEPNQPQHF

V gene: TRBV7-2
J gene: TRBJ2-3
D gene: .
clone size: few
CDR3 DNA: TGTGCCAGCAGCGCGACGCGGGGCACAGATACGCAGTATTTT
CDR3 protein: CASSATRGTDTQYF

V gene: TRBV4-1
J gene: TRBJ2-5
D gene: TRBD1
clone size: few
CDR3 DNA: TGCGCCAGCAGCCAGAGGACAGGGTACCAAGAGACCCAGTACTTC
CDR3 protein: CASSQRTGYQETQYF

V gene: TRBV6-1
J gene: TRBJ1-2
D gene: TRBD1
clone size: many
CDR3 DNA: TGTGCCAGCAGAGCTACAGGGGGCGCGGGAGGCTACACCTTC
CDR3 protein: CASRATGGAGGYTF

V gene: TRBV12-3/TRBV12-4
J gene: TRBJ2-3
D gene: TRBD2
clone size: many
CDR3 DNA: TGTGCCACCTCTAGCGGAAGCACAGATACGCAGTATTTT
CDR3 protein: CATSSGSTDTQYF

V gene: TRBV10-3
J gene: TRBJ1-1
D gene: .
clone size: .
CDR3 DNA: TGTGCCATCTCCCAGGGCTTGGGCACTGAAGCTTTCTTT
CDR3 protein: CAISQGLGTEAFF

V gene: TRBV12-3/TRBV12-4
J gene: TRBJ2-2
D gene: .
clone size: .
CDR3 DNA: TGTGCCAGCAGTCCGGGACACTTGAACACCGGGGAGCTGTTTTTT
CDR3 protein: CASSPGHLNTGELFF

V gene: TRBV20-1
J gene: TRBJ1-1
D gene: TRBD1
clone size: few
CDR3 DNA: TGCAGTGCGGGGTCATCACCGGGACAGGGACCACCGAACACTGAAGCTTTCTTT
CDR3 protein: CSAGSSPGQGPPNTEAFF

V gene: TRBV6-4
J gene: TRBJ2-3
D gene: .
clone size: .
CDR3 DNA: TGTGCCAGCAGTGACTCGGGGACAATAGGAAATACGCAGTATTTT
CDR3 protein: CASSDSGTIGNTQYF

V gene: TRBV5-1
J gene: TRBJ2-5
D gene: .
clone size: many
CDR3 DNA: TGCGCCAGCAGCTCGACCTCAGGGGTTCAAGAGACCCAGTACTTC
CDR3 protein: CASSSTSGVQETQYF

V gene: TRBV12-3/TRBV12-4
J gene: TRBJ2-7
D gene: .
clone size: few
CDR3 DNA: TGTGCCAGCAGTTTCAGCATGGGAGCCCCTTTCTACGAGCAGTACTTC
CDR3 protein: CASSFSMGAPFYEQYF

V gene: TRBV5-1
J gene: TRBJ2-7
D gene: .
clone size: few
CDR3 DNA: TGCGCCAGCAGCTTGGACAGGAGGAGCTCCTACGAGCAGTACTTC
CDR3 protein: CASSLDRRSSYEQYF

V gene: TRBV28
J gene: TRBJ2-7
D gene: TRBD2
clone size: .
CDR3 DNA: TGTGCCAGCAGTTTGGGGGGACTAGCGGGAGGGCATCTCGCCTACGAGCAGTACTTC
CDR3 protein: CASSLGGLAGGHLAYEQYF

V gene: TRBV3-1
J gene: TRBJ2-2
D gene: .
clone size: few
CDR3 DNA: TGTGCCAGCAGCCAAGGACCGGACGGGGAGCTGTTTTTT
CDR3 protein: CASSQGPDGELFF

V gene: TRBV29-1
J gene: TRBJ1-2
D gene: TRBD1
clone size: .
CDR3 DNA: TGCAGCGCCGTGCCCAGACAGGGCTATGGCTACACCTTC
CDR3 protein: CSAVPRQGYGYTF

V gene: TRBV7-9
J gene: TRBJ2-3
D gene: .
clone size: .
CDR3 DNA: TGTGCCAGCAGCCAGGAGACCACGGGAGTTTTT
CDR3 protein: CASSQETTGVF

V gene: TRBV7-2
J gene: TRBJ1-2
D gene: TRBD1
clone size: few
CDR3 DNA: TGTGCCAGCAGCTTAGTTTTTCGGGCAGGGGGAAAAGGCTACACCTTC
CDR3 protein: CASSLVFRAGGKGYTF

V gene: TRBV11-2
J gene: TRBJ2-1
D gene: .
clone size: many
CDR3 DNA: TGTGCCAGCAGCTTAGTCAGCCCCGGGGGACCAAGCTCCTACAATGAGCAGTTCTTC
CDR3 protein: CASSLVSPGGPSSYNEQFF

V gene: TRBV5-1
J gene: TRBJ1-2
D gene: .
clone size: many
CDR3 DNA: TGCGCCAGCAGCTTGAGGGGTCAGGCCTATGGCTACACCTTC
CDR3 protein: CASSLRGQAYGYTF

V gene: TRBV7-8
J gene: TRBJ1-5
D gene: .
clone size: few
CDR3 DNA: TGTGCCAGCAGCTTATATTCTGGACAAAGCAATCAGCCCCAGCATTTT
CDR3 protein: CASSLYSGQSNQPQHF

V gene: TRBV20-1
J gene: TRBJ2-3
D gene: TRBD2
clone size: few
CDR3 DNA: TGCAGTGCTACCGGGACTAGCGGGGGGCCGAGGGGAGGGACGCAGTATTTT
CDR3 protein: CSATGTSGGPRGGTQYF

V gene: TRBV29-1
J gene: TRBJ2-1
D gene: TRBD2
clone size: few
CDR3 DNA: TGCAGAGCGGGAGGGATGGGTGAGCAGTTCTTC
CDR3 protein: CRAGGMGEQFF

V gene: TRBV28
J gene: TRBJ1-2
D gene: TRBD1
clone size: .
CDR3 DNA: TGTGCCAGCAGTTCCCAGGGGGCAGATCATGGCTACACCTTC
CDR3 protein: CASSSQGADHGYTF

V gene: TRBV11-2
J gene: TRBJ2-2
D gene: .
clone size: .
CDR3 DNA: TGTGCCAGCAGCTTAGGGGGCTTTAGGGCCGGGGAGCTGTTTTTT
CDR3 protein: CASSLGGFRAGELFF

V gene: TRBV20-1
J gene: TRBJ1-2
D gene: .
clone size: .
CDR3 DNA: TGCAGTGCAGATCCTAACTATGGCTACACCTTC
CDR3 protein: CSADPNYGYTF

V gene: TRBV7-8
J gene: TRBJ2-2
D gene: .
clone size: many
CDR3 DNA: TGTGCCAGCAGCTTAGAGAGATACACCGGGGAGCTGTTTTTT
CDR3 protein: CASSLERYTGELFF

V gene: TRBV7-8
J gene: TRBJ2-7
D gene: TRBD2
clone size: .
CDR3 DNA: TGTGCCAGCAGCTTAGTGGTGAGGACTAGCGGGGAGATTTCCTACGAGCAGTACTTC
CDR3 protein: CASSLVVRTSGEISYEQYF

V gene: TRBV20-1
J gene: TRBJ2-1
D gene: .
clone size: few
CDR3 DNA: TGCAGTGCTAGAGATCCCCGGACGGCATTTTACAATGAGCAGTTCTTC
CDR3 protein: CSARDPRTAFYNEQFF

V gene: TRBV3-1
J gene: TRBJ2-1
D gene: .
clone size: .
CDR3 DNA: TGTGCCAGCAGCCGGCGGGAATCCCGCTACAATGAGCAGTTCTTC
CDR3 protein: CASSRRESRYNEQFF

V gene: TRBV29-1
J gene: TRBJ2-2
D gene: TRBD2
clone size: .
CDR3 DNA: TGCAGCGTTGAAGTCCTAGCGGGCGGGGAGCTGTTTTTT
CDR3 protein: CSVEVLAGGELFF

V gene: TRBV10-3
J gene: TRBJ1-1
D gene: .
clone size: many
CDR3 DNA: TGTGCCATCCGAGGGGGATCGACCCACACTGAAGCTTTCTTT
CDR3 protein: CAIRGGSTHTEAFF

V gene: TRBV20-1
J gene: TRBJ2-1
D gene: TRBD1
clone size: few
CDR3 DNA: TGCAGTGCGGGACAGAGAATCAATGAGCAGTTCTTC
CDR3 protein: CSAGQRINEQFF

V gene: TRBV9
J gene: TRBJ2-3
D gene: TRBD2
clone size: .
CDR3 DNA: TGTGCCAGCAGCGCTCTAGCGGGGGTCACAGATACGCAGTATTTT
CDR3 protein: CASSALAGVTDTQYF

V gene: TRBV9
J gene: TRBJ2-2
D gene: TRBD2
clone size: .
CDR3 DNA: TGTGCCAGCAGCGCGGGCTCTAGCGGGATGAACACCGGGGAGCTGTTTTTT
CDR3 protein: CASSAGSSGMNTGELFF

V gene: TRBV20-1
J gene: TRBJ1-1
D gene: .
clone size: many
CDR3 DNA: TGCAGTGCTAGAGATCTCCCGGGTGAAGCTTTCTTT
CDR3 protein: CSARDLPGEAFF

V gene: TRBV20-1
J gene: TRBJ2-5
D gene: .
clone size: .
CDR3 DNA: TGCAGTGCTAGAGATCTTCTGGGGACTCCAATTGAGACCCAGTACTTC
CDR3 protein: CSARDLLGTPIETQYF

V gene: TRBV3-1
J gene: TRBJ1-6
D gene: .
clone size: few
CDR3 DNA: TGTGCCAGCAGCCAAGGGTCACCCCTCCACTTT
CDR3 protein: CASSQGSPLHF

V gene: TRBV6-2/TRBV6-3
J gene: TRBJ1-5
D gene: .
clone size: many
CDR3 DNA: TGTGCCAGCAGTCCGGGACCGCTCAATCAGCCCCAGCATTTT
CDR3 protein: CASSPGPLNQPQHF

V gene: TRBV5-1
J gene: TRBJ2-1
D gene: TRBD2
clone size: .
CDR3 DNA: TGCGCCAGCAGCTTTAGCGGGAGTCCGTGGGTGATACCCAATGAGCAGTTCTTC
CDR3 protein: CASSFSGSPWVIPNEQFF

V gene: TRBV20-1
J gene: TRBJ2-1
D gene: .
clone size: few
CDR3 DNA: TGCAGTGCCCCCGGCGGGGCGATCTACAATGAGCAGTTCTTC
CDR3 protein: CSAPGGAIYNEQFF

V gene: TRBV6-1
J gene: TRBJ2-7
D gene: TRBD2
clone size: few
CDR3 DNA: TGTGCCAGCAGCAATCTAGCGGGAGGGCCTGGAGAGCAGTACTTC
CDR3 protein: CASSNLAGGPGEQYF

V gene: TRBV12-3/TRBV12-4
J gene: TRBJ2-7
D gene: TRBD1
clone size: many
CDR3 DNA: TGTGCCACCGGTAAGGGACAGGGGGACTACGAGCAGTACTTC
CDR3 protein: CATGKGQGDYEQYF

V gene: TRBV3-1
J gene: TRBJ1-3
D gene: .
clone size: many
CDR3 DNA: TGTGCCAGCAGCTCTACCGGCAGCTCTGGAAACACCATATATTTT
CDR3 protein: CASSSTGSSGNTIYF

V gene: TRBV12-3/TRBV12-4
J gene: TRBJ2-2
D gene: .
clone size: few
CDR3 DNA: TGTGCCAGCAGAGTGAGGCGGGGCACCGGGGAGCTGTTTTTT
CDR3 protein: CASRVRRGTGELFF

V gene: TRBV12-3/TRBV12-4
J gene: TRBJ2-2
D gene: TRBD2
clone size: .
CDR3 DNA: TGTGCCAGCAGTATGACTAGCGGATACACCGGGGAGCTGTTTTTT
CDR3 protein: CASSMTSGYTGELFF

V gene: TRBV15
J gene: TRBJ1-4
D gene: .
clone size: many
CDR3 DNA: TGTGCCACCAGCAGAGATCCGGCGAATGAAAAACTGTTTTTT
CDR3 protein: CATSRDPANEKLFF

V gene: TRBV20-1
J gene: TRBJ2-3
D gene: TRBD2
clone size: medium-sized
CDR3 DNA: TGCAGTGCTAGGAAAACAGGAGGGACTACCTTAGGTACAGATACGCAGTATTTT
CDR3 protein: CSARKTGGTTLGTDTQYF

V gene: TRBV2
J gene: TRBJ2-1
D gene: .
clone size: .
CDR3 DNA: TGTGCCAGCAAGACGAGGCCGTGGATCATGTCCAATGAGCAGTTCTTC
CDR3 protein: CASKTRPWIMSNEQFF

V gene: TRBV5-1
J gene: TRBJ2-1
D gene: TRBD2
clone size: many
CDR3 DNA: TGCGCCAGCAGCTTGGCACTAGCGGGCTTCAATGAGCAGTTCTTC
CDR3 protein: CASSLALAGFNEQFF

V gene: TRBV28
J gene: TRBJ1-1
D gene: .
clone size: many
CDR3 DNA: TGTGCCAGCAGTTTTCAGGGAGTAGTCACTGAAGCTTTCTTT
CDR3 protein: CASSFQGVVTEAFF

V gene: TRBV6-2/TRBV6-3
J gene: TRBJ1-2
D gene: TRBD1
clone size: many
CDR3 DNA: TGTGCCAGCAGTTACTCGACAGGGGCCTATGGCTACACCTTC
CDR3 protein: CASSYSTGAYGYTF

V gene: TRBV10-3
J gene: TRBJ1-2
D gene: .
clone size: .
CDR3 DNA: TGTGCCATCAGTGAGTCGGGACGAACTAACTATGGCTACACCTTC
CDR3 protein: CAISESGRTNYGYTF

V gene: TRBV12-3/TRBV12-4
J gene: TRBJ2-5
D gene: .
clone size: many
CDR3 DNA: TGTGCCAGCAGCCGAGGACTAAGGGAGACCCAGTACTTC
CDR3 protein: CASSRGLRETQYF

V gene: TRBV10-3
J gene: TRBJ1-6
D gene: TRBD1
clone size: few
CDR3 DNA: TGTGCCATCAGTGACGGGACAGGGGGCGCAGGTTCACCCCTCCACTTT
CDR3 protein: CAISDGTGGAGSPLHF

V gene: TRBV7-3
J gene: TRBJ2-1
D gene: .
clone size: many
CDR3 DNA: TGTGCCAGCAGCTCAACGGCCGGCATTGGGGGGGGGCAGAGCTCCTACAATGAGCAGTTCTTC
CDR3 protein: CASSSTAGIGGGQSSYNEQFF